This TCR beta chain was documented in a study of radiotherapy plus CTLA-4 blockade in lung cancer. On the study more broadly: Objective responses occurred in roughly 20% of patients; 31% had disease control.

Details on this clone: No antigen is known for it.

Points from the study as a whole: Early blood T cell clone dynamics, with interferon-beta, were reported to best predict response. Clones derived from tumor TCRs expanded in blood after radiotherapy plus ipilimumab.

The method was immunoSEQ multiplex PCR; TCRdb's version includes in-frame clones alone and lacks a portion of them. The sample consists of some 49,000 clones, more than 75% of them appearing once. Germline V lookup: CDR1 SGHRS, CDR2 YFSETQ. CDR3 length: 15 amino acids. The V gene end was trimmed by 4 bases and the J gene end by 9 bases; junction bases not matched to a gene: 6. The sequence was collected from a human donor with non-small cell lung cancer whose response to radiotherapy plus ipilimumab could not be evaluated. The starting material was peripheral blood, obtained from a patient treated with radiotherapy plus ipilimumab. The chain couples TRBV5-1 to TRBJ2-1, with TRBD2 matching over 14 bases. The CDR3 region has the DNA TGCGCCAGCAGCCCCGGGACTAGCGGGAGCACTGAGCAGTTCTTC. Translated, it gives CASSPGTSGSTEQFF.